This T cell receptor beta chain is from a study of shared clonotypes between healthy human individuals. This table comes from immunoSEQ multiplex PCR, and its TCRdb copy is limited to in-frame clones, with some not included. The sample shows roughly 1 million clones, approximately 70% of them seen only once. HIV-negative, healthy adults without recent acute infections or vaccinations were the donors. There are 19 residues in the CDR3. Looked up from germline, CDR1 is KGHSH and CDR2 is LQKENI. V lost 2 bases and J lost 0; bases outside the gene matches: 9. The sample was memory CD4+ T cells sorted from blood. Indicated subset: CD45RA-negative fraction. This clonotype was sampled from a man aged 18 to 29 in good health. The gene calls are TRBV18 and TRBJ2-1; 11 bases fit TRBD2. CDR3 in amino acids: CASSPLSSGRISSYNEQFF. The CDR3 region has the DNA TGTGCCAGCTCACCATTGTCTAGCGGGAGGATCAGCTCCTACAATGAGCAGTTCTTC.